One and the same sample provided the 15 T cell receptor beta chains below, sequenced in a study of T cell responses to AZD1222 COVID-19 vaccine. Profiling relied on immunoSEQ multiplex PCR, and the TCRdb table lists in-frame clones only, not all of them. The sample has about 130,000 clones; 86% are singletons. The material was peripheral blood, obtained on day 0 of AZD1222 vaccination. The receptors were gathered from an adult in good health.

The chain uses TRBV7-9 and TRBJ1-1; no reliable D call. CDR3 size: 13 residues. The V and J ends lost 1 base and 8 bases respectively, with 11 bases between them. Germline CDR1 and CDR2: SEHNR and FQNEAQ (reference sequence). The CDR3 loop is CASSLGFSTEAFF. CDR3 bases: TGTGCCAGCAGCTTAGGTTTTTCGACAGAAGCTTTCTTT.

J is TRBJ2-7 and V is TRBV5-4, with D possibly being TRBD1 or TRBD2 (5 bases each). CDR1 SGHNT and CDR2 YYREEE come from the germline V gene (reference sequence). V lost 4 bases and J 2 bases, leaving 13 bases between the germline ends. The CDR3 length is 14 residues. CDR3 sequence reads: CASSPLGVPYEQYF. The CDR3 DNA is TGTGCCAGCAGCCCCTTGGGGGTCCCCTACGAGCAGTACTTC.

The chain is built from TRBV6-4 and TRBJ2-3; TRBD2 aligns across 8 bases. Per germline, CDR1 MRHNA and CDR2 SNTAGT. The CDR3 has 14 amino acids. Trimming removed 5 bases from V and 2 bases from J; junction bases left unmatched: 3. CDR3 nucleotide sequence: TGTGCCAGCAGTCGGGGGGGAGACACAGATACGCAGTATTTT. It is translated as CASSRGGDTDTQYF.

The chain is built from TRBV27 and TRBJ1-5; a possible D gene is TRBD1 (6 bases). The CDR3 spans 15 residues. Trimming took off 6 bases at V and 4 bases at J, with 16 bases between the two ends. Germline loops: CDR1 MNHEY, CDR2 SMNVEV (reference sequence). CDR3 nucleotides: TGTGCCAGCAGCCCCCAGGAAGACAGGAATCAGCCCCAGCATTTT. It codes for CASSPQEDRNQPQHF.

V gene TRBV24-1 combines with J gene TRBJ2-7; D is perhaps TRBD1 (6 bases). This CDR3 region has 15 residues. Germline V gives CDR1 KGHDR, CDR2 SFDVKD. Trimming removed 6 bases at V and 2 bases at J, with 16 bases between. CDR3 amino acids: CATSRGWGLTYEQYF. DNA for the CDR3: TGTGCCACCAGTCGCGGGTGGGGGCTTACCTACGAGCAGTACTTC.

This clone was observed a single time. The chain links TRBV7-2 to TRBJ1-3, with D possibly matching TRBD1 (5 bases). This CDR3 has 15 amino acids. Germline V gene sequence: CDR1 SGHTA, CDR2 FQGNSA. The V end lost 5 bases, the J end lost 4 bases, and 15 bases lay between the germline ends. CDR3 coding DNA: TGTGCCAGCAGCCGGGACGGAGTTCAGGGAAACACCATATATTTT. It is translated as CASSRDGVQGNTIYF. The whole variable domain, remainder taken from reference TRBV7-2 and TRBJ1-3, is GAGVSQSPSNKVTEKGKDVELRCDPISGHTALYWYRQSLGQGLEFLIYFQGNSAPDKSGLPSDRFSAERTGGSVSTLTIQRTQQEDSAVYLCASSRDGVQGNTIYFGEGSWLTVV.

The chain is built from TRBV28 and TRBJ1-6; D remains unclear. CDR1 and CDR2 from the germline V gene are MDHEN and SYDVKM. The ends were cut back, 7 bases at V and 2 bases at J, with 15 bases in the middle. The CDR3 is 16 amino acids. CDR3 region: CASTAGLGTYNSPLHF. The CDR3 DNA reads TGTGCCAGCACAGCAGGTCTCGGGACCTATAATTCACCCCTCCACTTT.

The V and J genes are TRBV24-1 and TRBJ2-2; 12 nucleotides line up with TRBD2. Germline V gene lookup returns CDR1 KGHDR and CDR2 SFDVKD. V shed 2 bases and J 1 base; nucleotides not matched to a gene: 4. There are 18 residues in the CDR3. The CDR3 loop is CATSDSTSGGLNTGELFF. CDR3 in DNA: TGTGCCACCAGTGATTCGACTAGCGGGGGTCTGAACACCGGGGAGCTGTTTTTT.

The chain couples TRBV5-1 to TRBJ2-2; unclear D gene. The germline CDR1 and CDR2 sequences are SGHRS and YFSETQ. The CDR3 runs to 16 residues. The V and J ends lost 0 bases and 0 bases respectively, with 9 bases between them. In nucleotides, the CDR3 is TGCGCCAGCAGCTTGGATGGGGTTACGAACACCGGGGAGCTGTTTTTT. This gives the protein CASSLDGVTNTGELFF.

This chain connects TRBV7-9 to TRBJ2-5; D call uncertain. CDR3 length equals 11 residues. Between the trimmed V and J ends, which lost 5 bases and 1 base, there was a span of 2 bases. CDR1 SEHNR and CDR2 FQNEAQ come from the germline V gene (reference sequence). This chain's CDR3 is CASSRQETQYF. The CDR3 bases are TGTGCCAGCAGCCGCCAAGAGACCCAGTACTTC.

J is TRBJ1-5 and V is TRBV19, with D possibly being TRBD1 (6 bases). V was pared by 5 bases and J by 2 bases, with 10 bases between. The length of the CDR3 is 14 residues. Germline CDR1 is LNHDA and CDR2 is SQIVND (reference sequence). CDR3 coding DNA: TGTGCCAGTAGTGAAGGGGGAGGCAATCAGCCCCAGCATTTT. This sequence encodes CASSEGGGNQPQHF.

The chain recombines TRBV19 with TRBJ2-1; 9 bases align to TRBD2. V lost 6 bases, J lost 5 bases, and 8 bases stayed unmatched. Germline V gene lookup returns CDR1 LNHDA and CDR2 SQIVND (reference sequence). This CDR3 has 15 residues. The CDR3 spells CASSSSAGGNNEQFF. CDR3 DNA sequence: TGTGCCAGTAGCTCTAGCGCGGGAGGGAACAATGAGCAGTTCTTC.

The chain employs TRBV5-5 and TRBJ1-2, with 7 bases aligning to TRBD1. This CDR3 comprises 15 residues. The germline V gene encodes CDR1 SGHKS and CDR2 YYEKEE (reference sequence). V lost 3 bases and J lost 6; bases outside the gene matches: 11. The CDR3 loop reads CASSSDVYRGNGYTF. The CDR3 bases are TGTGCCAGCAGCTCCGATGTTTACAGGGGTAATGGCTACACCTTC.

This sequence joins TRBV24-1 and TRBJ2-3; TRBD1 might be the D (5 bases). Trimming cost V 4 bases and J 2 bases, with 12 bases left between them. This CDR3 region has 15 residues. Germline V CDR1 and CDR2: KGHDR, SFDVKD. The CDR3 protein is CATSEKAGPTDTQYF. In DNA, the CDR3 is TGTGCCACCAGTGAGAAGGCAGGGCCCACAGATACGCAGTATTTT.

The rearrangement uses TRBV20-1 and TRBJ2-1; D call uncertain. Trimming left V 0 bases short and J 6 bases short, with 0 bases between. Germline CDR1 is DFQATT and CDR2 is SNEGSKA (reference sequence). This CDR3 has 10 residues. CDR3 DNA: TGCAGTGCTAGAGACAATGAGCAGTTCTTC. It specifies CSARDNEQFF.